The 22 T cell receptor beta chains listed next were all sequenced from one sample in a study of T cell responses to AZD1222 COVID-19 vaccine. Data came from immunoSEQ multiplex PCR; TCRdb stores just in-frame clones and leaves some out. The sample records about 120,000 clones, roughly 85% being singletons. The sample consisted of peripheral blood, taken on day 0 of MenACWY control vaccination. These TCRs come from an adult in good health.

This rearrangement joins TRBV4-1 to TRBJ1-3, with a weak D call TRBD1 (6 bases). Germline CDR1 and CDR2: MGHRA and YSYEKL. The CDR3 covers 17 residues. The ends were cut back, 1 base at V and 0 bases at J, with 13 bases in the middle. As DNA, the CDR3 is TGCGCCAGCAGCCAAGGACGGGGCAGGGGCTCTGGAAACACCATATATTTT. Its protein product is CASSQGRGRGSGNTIYF.

This chain uses TRBV18 with TRBJ1-2, with D tentatively TRBD1 (6 bases). Germline V gene lookup returns CDR1 KGHSH and CDR2 LQKENI. V was cut by 4 bases and J by 8 bases, with 14 bases left in between. CDR3 length equals 13 residues. The CDR3 spells CASSRRDNAGYTF. CDR3 DNA: TGTGCCAGCTCACGCCGGGACAATGCAGGCTACACCTTC.

This clone was counted once. V gene TRBV10-3 combines with J gene TRBJ2-7; D is perhaps TRBD2 (6 bases). Germline CDR1 reads ENHRY; CDR2 reads SYGVKD. V was clipped by 11 bases and J by 5 bases, with 19 bases between them. This CDR3 is built from 13 residues. The CDR3 bases are TGTGCCCTCGGGGGACCATTGAGCAACGAGCAGTACTTC. It yields the protein CALGGPLSNEQYF.

J is TRBJ2-1 and V is TRBV4-1, with TRBD2 matching over 14 bases. The CDR3 is 15 residues long. CDR1 is MGHRA and CDR2 is YSYEKL in the germline V gene. After removal of 5 bases from V and 9 bases from J, the junction contained 6 bases not matched to a gene. CDR3 sequence (DNA): TGCGCCAGCAGCGAGACTAGCGGGGGGGCCCTTGAGCAGTTCTTC. As protein: CASSETSGGALEQFF.

Only a few counts were recorded for this clone. The genes are TRBV9 and TRBJ2-7; TRBD2 agrees at 7 bases. Germline V gene data show CDR1 as SGDLS and CDR2 as YYNGEE. The CDR3 is made up of 15 amino acids. With V trimmed by 0 bases and J by 1 base, 4 bases remained unmatched. Here the CDR3 reads CASSVGSGGSYEQYF. CDR3 sequence (DNA): TGTGCCAGCAGCGTAGGGTCGGGGGGATCCTACGAGCAGTACTTC.

The genes are TRBV6-5 and TRBJ1-3; possibly TRBD1 for D (6 bases). This CDR3 is built from 15 residues. Germline-derived CDR1 and CDR2 are MNHEY and SVGAGI. V lost 0 bases and J lost 2, with 8 bases in between. Here the CDR3 DNA reads TGTGCCAGCAGTTACTCGAGGGGGACTGGAAACACCATATATTTT. As protein: CASSYSRGTGNTIYF.

The genes are TRBV5-1 and TRBJ2-1, with D unclear. This CDR3 region has 14 residues. Germline V gives CDR1 SGHRS, CDR2 YFSETQ. Trimming shortened V by 0 bases and J by 8 bases, and 12 bases separated the two germline ends. The CDR3 region has the DNA TGCGCCAGCAGCTTGGCCGGCAGGCTCGATGAGCAGTTCTTC. Its protein is CASSLAGRLDEQFF.

The V gene is TRBV7-7, the J gene TRBJ2-5; D is perhaps TRBD2 (5 bases). The CDR3 extends over 15 amino acids. CDR1 is SSHAT, CDR2 FNYEAQ, per germline (reference sequence). V lost 4 bases and J 4 bases, leaving 16 bases between the germline ends. The CDR3 protein is CASSSGPSRGETQYF. Written as DNA, the CDR3 is TGTGCCAGCAGCTCCGGGCCTTCACGGGGAGAGACCCAGTACTTC.

The rearrangement joins TRBV4-1 to TRBJ2-7; 10 bases match TRBD1. V shed 4 bases, J shed 5 bases, and the junction held 8 bases outside the gene matches. CDR3 length equals 15 residues. The germline V gene encodes CDR1 MGHRA and CDR2 YSYEKL. Written as DNA, the CDR3 is TGCGCCAGCAGCCGCACCGGGACAGGGGACGACGAGCAGTACTTC. Translation gives CASSRTGTGDDEQYF.

V usage is TRBV3-1 (or the pseudogene TRBV3-2) and J usage is TRBJ1-2, with D unresolved. Germline loops: CDR1 LGHDT, CDR2 YNNKEL (reference sequence). Trimming cost V 0 bases and J 3 bases, with 11 bases left between them. The CDR3 loop spans 15 amino acids. CDR3 bases: TGTGCCAGCAGCCAAGAAGTCAGCCCCTACTATGGCTACACCTTC. Translating gives CASSQEVSPYYGYTF.

This rearrangement joins TRBV19 to TRBJ1-2; tentative D call: TRBD1 (5 bases). This CDR3 is built from 15 residues. Germline V gene data show CDR1 as LNHDA and CDR2 as SQIVND (reference sequence). The V gene lost 3 bases and the J gene lost 4 bases, with 15 bases spanning the gap. CDR3 coding DNA: TGTGCCAGTAGTATCGGGCCGCGGGACTCCTATGGCTACACCTTC. Amino acid sequence: CASSIGPRDSYGYTF.

The chain has TRBV28 and TRBJ2-7; TRBD1 matches 7 bases. The CDR3 sequence is 14 residues long. The V segment lost 5 bases and the J segment 3 bases; nucleotides outside the gene matches: 7. The V gene's germline CDR1 is MDHEN and CDR2 SYDVKM. CDR3 in amino acids: CASSAPGQFYEQYF. The DNA of the CDR3 is TGTGCCAGCAGTGCCCCGGGACAGTTCTACGAGCAGTACTTC.

The rearrangement uses TRBV28 and TRBJ2-2, with 8 bases matching TRBD2. This CDR3 is 15 amino acids long. Germline assignment: CDR1 MDHEN and CDR2 SYDVKM. J lost 7 bases, V lost 5 bases, and 9 bases had no gene match. The CDR3 DNA follows: TGTGCCAGCAGTCTCGGGGGGGCCCGGATCGGGGAGCTGTTTTTT. Protein: CASSLGGARIGELFF.

The V gene is TRBV7-6, the J gene TRBJ1-2, with D unclear. Trimming removed 4 bases at V and 7 bases at J, with 4 bases between. CDR1 and CDR2 from the germline V gene are SGHVS and FNYEAQ. The length of the CDR3 is 10 residues. CDR3 residues: CASSSVGYTF. In nucleotides, the CDR3 is TGTGCCAGCAGCTCCGTTGGCTACACCTTC. The variable domain in full, completed from reference TRBV7-6 and TRBJ1-2, reads GAGVSQSPRYKVTKRGQDVALRCDPISGHVSLYWYRQALGQGPEFLTYFNYEAQQDKSGLPNDRFSAERPEGSISTLTIQRTEQRDSAMYRCASSSVGYTFGSGTRLTVV.

The V call is TRBV19, the J call TRBJ1-5; tentative D call: TRBD1 (6 bases). Trimming shortened V by 3 bases and J by 2 bases, and 11 bases separated the two germline ends. Germline loops: CDR1 LNHDA, CDR2 SQIVND (reference sequence). CDR3 length: 15 residues. CDR3 sequence: CASSMLGGGNQPQHF. The CDR3 DNA reads as TGTGCCAGTAGTATGTTAGGGGGGGGCAATCAGCCCCAGCATTTT.

The chain couples TRBV24-1 to TRBJ1-2; 7 nucleotides line up with TRBD1. Trimming removed 3 bases from V and 8 bases from J; junction bases left unmatched: 8. Per the germline V gene, CDR1 is KGHDR and CDR2 is SFDVKD. This CDR3 is 14 amino acids long. CDR3 residues: CATSDGQVPRGYTF. The CDR3 DNA is TGTGCCACCAGTGATGGACAGGTTCCCCGGGGCTACACCTTC.

The chain combines TRBV6-5 with TRBJ1-4; maybe TRBD1 (6 bases). The CDR3 extends over 14 amino acids. V lost 5 bases and J lost 4, with 11 bases in between. CDR1 and CDR2 from the germline V gene are MNHEY and SVGAGI. The CDR3 DNA sequence: TGTGCCAGCAGTACAGGGAGGGGTAATGAAAAACTGTTTTTT. Its protein product is CASSTGRGNEKLFF.

The chain has TRBV5-4 and TRBJ2-5; 8 nucleotides agree with TRBD2. The CDR3 is made up of 17 amino acids. J gave up 5 bases and V 4 bases, and 16 bases lay outside the gene matches. Germline assignment: CDR1 SGHNT and CDR2 YYREEE (reference sequence). CDR3 coding DNA: TGTGCCAGCAGCGGCGGTAGCGGGGCGCAGTTTTTGGAGACCCAGTACTTC. Protein product: CASSGGSGAQFLETQYF.

The rearrangement uses TRBV10-3 and TRBJ1-2; 7 bases are shared with TRBD1. The CDR3 runs 13 residues. CDR1 and CDR2 from the germline V gene are ENHRY and SYGVKD. J lost 0 bases, V lost 7 bases, and 2 bases had no gene match. The CDR3: CAITGTANYGYTF. The CDR3 DNA follows: TGTGCCATCACCGGGACAGCTAACTATGGCTACACCTTC.

The V and J genes are TRBV4-1 and TRBJ1-5, with TRBD1 as a possible D gene (6 bases). Trimming left V 4 bases short and J 7 bases short, with 17 bases between. The CDR3 extends over 15 amino acids. Per germline, CDR1 MGHRA and CDR2 YSYEKL. The CDR3 protein is CASSPRDIFGQPQHF. The CDR3 DNA reads as TGCGCCAGCAGCCCCCGGGACATATTTGGACAGCCCCAGCATTTT.

In this sample, this clone turned up a few times. The V gene is TRBV30, the J gene TRBJ1-6; D is perhaps TRBD1 (5 bases). The CDR3 is 14 residues long. From germline, CDR1 is GTSNPN and CDR2 SVGIG (reference sequence). V was cut by 2 bases and J by 7 bases, with 12 bases left in between. The CDR3 here is CAWSSGGSNSPLHF. CDR3 sequence (DNA): TGTGCCTGGAGTTCCGGGGGAAGCAATTCACCCCTCCACTTT.

This rearrangement joins TRBV6-2 or TRBV6-3 to TRBJ1-1; 7 bases agree with TRBD1. Germline CDR1 and CDR2: MNHEY and SVGEGT. The V and J ends lost 6 bases and 0 bases, in that order; junction bases with no gene match: 1. This CDR3 has 13 residues. CDR3 sequence (DNA): TGTGCCAGCAGCCAGGGGGTGAACACTGAAGCTTTCTTT. It yields the protein CASSQGVNTEAFF.